These 27 T cell receptor beta chains were sequenced from one sample in a study of control samples from healthy donors and cancer patients. Produced via immunoSEQ multiplex PCR; TCRdb's table is partial and in-frame only. This table has some 120,000 clones, almost 95% appearing once. Material: PBMCs. All receptors come from a man at least 80 years old with head and neck cancer.

The rearrangement links TRBV19 to TRBJ2-3; perhaps TRBD2 as D (7 bases). Deletions cut 4 bases from V and 5 bases from J, with 10 bases between. The germline V gene has CDR1 LNHDA and CDR2 SQIVND (reference sequence). This CDR3 spans 13 amino acids. CDR3 sequence reads: CASSTGEGDTQYF. The CDR3 DNA reads TGTGCCAGTAGTACAGGGGAGGGAGATACGCAGTATTTT.

CDR3 loop: CASSLAPRETQYF. The CDR3 bases are TGTGCCAGCAGCTTGGCCCCCCGAGAGACCCAGTACTTC. This rearrangement joins TRBV7-7 to TRBJ2-5; D is unclear. CDR3 length equals 13 residues. Between the trimmed V and J ends, which lost 3 bases and 4 bases, there was a span of 9 bases. Germline V gene data show CDR1 as SSHAT and CDR2 as FNYEAQ (reference sequence). The full variable domain, in which reference TRBV7-7 and TRBJ2-5 provide the parts outside the CDR3, is GAGVSQSPRYKVTKRGQDVTLRCDPISSHATLYWYQQALGQGPEFLTYFNYEAQPDKSGLPSDRFSAERPEGSISTLTIQRTEQRDSAMYRCASSLAPRETQYFGPGTRLLVL.

The sample holds one count of this clone. V usage is TRBV18 and J usage is TRBJ2-2; unclear D gene. V was shortened by 1 base and J by 6 bases, with 12 bases between the two germline ends. CDR3 length: 15 residues. Germline assignment: CDR1 KGHSH and CDR2 LQKENI. CDR3: CASSPLSELAGELFF. DNA of the CDR3: TGTGCCAGCTCACCACTCTCTGAACTTGCCGGGGAGCTGTTTTTT.

V gene TRBV15 combines with J gene TRBJ1-2; D is uncertain. Germline CDR1 LNHNV, CDR2 YYDKDF (reference sequence). This CDR3 region has 13 residues. V dropped 0 bases and J dropped 5 bases, with 7 bases sitting between them. CDR3: CATSRDKPYGYTF. The CDR3 nucleotides are TGTGCCACCAGCAGAGATAAACCATATGGCTACACCTTC.

The rearrangement uses TRBV18 and TRBJ1-2; D uncertain. The CDR3 length is 14 residues. V was shortened by 2 bases and J by 4 bases, with 11 bases between the two germline ends. Germline-derived CDR1 and CDR2 are KGHSH and LQKENI. CDR3 DNA: TGTGCCAGCTCACCAGCCCAGAACCTCTATGGCTACACCTTC. This encodes CASSPAQNLYGYTF.

The chain recombines TRBV5-1 with TRBJ1-4; TRBD1 matches at 7 bases. The CDR3 has 14 residues. Germline V gives CDR1 SGHRS, CDR2 YFSETQ. The trim removed 5 bases at V and 4 bases at J, leaving 5 bases unmatched. CDR3 sequence (DNA): TGCGCCAGCAGACGACAGGGAAATAATGAAAAACTGTTTTTT. Residues: CASRRQGNNEKLFF.

This chain links TRBV7-9 with TRBJ1-4; a weak D match, TRBD1 (6 bases). The CDR3 contains 15 residues. V lost 5 bases, J lost 8 bases, and 18 bases lay in between. CDR1 and CDR2 from the germline V gene are SEHNR and FQNEAQ (reference sequence). The CDR3 DNA sequence: TGTGCCAGCAGCCAGGGGCGAAGACCTGTAGAAAAACTGTTTTTT. Protein sequence: CASSQGRRPVEKLFF.

This chain uses TRBV2 with TRBJ1-5; possibly TRBD1 for D (5 bases). V lost 9 bases and J 2 bases, leaving 11 bases between the germline ends. The CDR3 is 13 residues long. CDR1 and CDR2 (germline): SNHLY, FYNNEI. CDR3 amino acids: CARLGGGNQPQHF. The CDR3 bases are TGTGCCAGGCTGGGGGGGGGCAATCAGCCCCAGCATTTT.

V gene TRBV30 combines with J gene TRBJ2-5, with 7 bases that match TRBD2. This CDR3 has 17 amino acids. Trimming took 1 base from V and 9 from J; bases not matched to a gene: 20. Germline V lookup: CDR1 GTSNPN, CDR2 SVGIG (reference sequence). CDR3 DNA: TGTGCCTGGAGTGCACAATACTCCGGGACTAACACTGGGGCCCAGTACTTC. Its translation is CAWSAQYSGTNTGAQYF.

This clone showed up just once. The genes are TRBV7-2 and TRBJ1-2, with D tentatively TRBD1 (6 bases). The CDR3 contains 14 residues. V lost 5 bases to trimming and J lost 10 bases, with 20 bases between them. Germline CDR1 reads SGHTA; CDR2 reads FQGNSA. Written as DNA, the CDR3 is TGTGCCAGCAGCCCCGTCCCGGGACAAGGTTACTACACCTTC. Translation gives CASSPVPGQGYYTF.

The rearrangement joins TRBV5-1 to TRBJ2-7; D is perhaps TRBD2 (6 bases). The V gene lost 6 bases and the J gene lost 0 bases, with 13 bases spanning the gap. This CDR3 region has 14 residues. Germline CDR1 is SGHRS and CDR2 is YFSETQ. CDR3 region: CASTRDFPSYEQYF. The CDR3 DNA follows: TGCGCCAGCACCCGGGACTTTCCCTCCTACGAGCAGTACTTC. Together with reference TRBV5-1 and TRBJ2-7, the CDR3 gives the full variable domain: KAGVTQTPRYLIKTRGQQVTLSCSPISGHRSVSWYQQTPGQGLQFLFEYFSETQRNKGNFPGRFSGRQFSNSRSEMNVSTLELGDSALYLCASTRDFPSYEQYFGPGTRLTVT.

In nucleotides, the CDR3 is TGTGCCATCAGTGAGTCAGGAGGGGGCGCCGCCTATGGCTACACCTTC. It specifies CAISESGGGAAYGYTF. V and J are TRBV10-3 and TRBJ1-2; 7 bases line up with TRBD1. This CDR3 is 16 amino acids long. The germline CDR1 and CDR2 sequences are ENHRY and SYGVKD. V trimming: 0 bases; J trimming: 4 bases; junction bases outside the gene matches: 8.

The chain is built from TRBV5-1 and TRBJ1-2, with D tentatively TRBD1 (6 bases). CDR3 length: 15 residues. Germline CDR1 is SGHRS and CDR2 is YFSETQ. V lost 0 bases to trimming and J lost 4 bases, with 13 bases between them. This CDR3 reads CASSLEGRGVYGYTF. CDR3 nucleotide sequence: TGCGCCAGCAGCTTGGAAGGCAGGGGCGTCTATGGCTACACCTTC.

This rearrangement joins TRBV6-2 or TRBV6-3 to TRBJ2-3; 12 bases match TRBD2. The V segment lost 5 bases and the J segment 5 bases; nucleotides outside the gene matches: 8. The germline V gene encodes CDR1 MNHEY and CDR2 SVGEGT. The CDR3 is made up of 16 amino acids. The CDR3 nucleotides read TGTGCCAGCAGTAAACGACTAGCGGGAGTAATAGATACGCAGTATTTT. Amino acid sequence: CASSKRLAGVIDTQYF.

The rearrangement joins TRBV19 to TRBJ1-5; a weak D match, TRBD1 (6 bases). CDR3 length: 15 amino acids. V lost 6 bases and J 4 bases, leaving 16 bases between the germline ends. Germline assignment: CDR1 LNHDA and CDR2 SQIVND (reference sequence). The CDR3 sequence: CASRGAGARNQPQHF. The CDR3 DNA follows: TGTGCCAGTAGGGGGGCGGGGGCCAGGAATCAGCCCCAGCATTTT.

The V gene is TRBV6-5, the J gene TRBJ1-5; the D gene is possibly TRBD1 (5 bases). V lost 6 bases, J lost 3 bases, and 9 bases lay in between. This CDR3 is built from 13 residues. The germline gives CDR1 MNHEY, CDR2 SVGAGI. CDR3 sequence reads: CASRTGINQPQHF. The DNA for the CDR3 is TGTGCCAGCAGAACAGGAATCAATCAGCCCCAGCATTTT.

V and J are TRBV2 and TRBJ1-5; 10 nucleotides agree with TRBD1. Germline CDR1 reads SNHLY; CDR2 reads FYNNEI. The ends lost 8 bases at V and 6 bases at J; junction bases unmatched: 10. CDR3 length: 15 residues. The CDR3 sequence is CASRYDRGRGQPQHF. CDR3 sequence (DNA): TGTGCCAGCCGTTACGACAGGGGGCGCGGTCAGCCCCAGCATTTT.

The chain employs TRBV30 and TRBJ1-4; D ambiguous. The CDR3 runs 11 residues. V lost 3 bases and J 8 bases, leaving 7 bases between the germline ends. The germline CDR1 and CDR2 sequences are GTSNPN and SVGIG (reference sequence). The CDR3 region has the DNA TGTGCCTGGAGCTTCACCGAAAAACTGTTTTTT. It encodes CAWSFTEKLFF. The complete variable domain, with remaining parts taken from reference TRBV30 and TRBJ1-4, reads SQTIHQWPATLVQPVGSPLSLECTVEGTSNPNLYWYRQAAGRGLQLLFYSVGIGQISSEVPQNLSASRPQDRQFILSSKKLLLSDSGFYLCAWSFTEKLFFGSGTQLSVL.

The chain is built from TRBV6-5 and TRBJ2-7; 10 bases are a match to TRBD1. Germline assignment: CDR1 MNHEY and CDR2 SVGAGI. The V segment lost 6 bases and the J segment 5 bases; nucleotides outside the gene matches: 7. The CDR3 has 14 residues. The CDR3, as DNA: TGTGCCAGCAGAACTCGGGACAGGGGACACGAGCAGTACTTC. The encoded protein is CASRTRDRGHEQYF.

The chain carries TRBV5-4 and TRBJ1-5; D is uncertain. Trimming pared 4 bases from V and 10 bases from J, leaving 9 bases between. CDR3 size: 11 residues. Germline lookup yields CDR1 SGHNT and CDR2 YYREEE (reference sequence). The CDR3 region is CASSRIPPQHF. CDR3 DNA: TGTGCCAGCAGCCGGATCCCCCCCCAGCATTTT.

The chain links TRBV19 to TRBJ2-2, with D tentatively TRBD1 (6 bases). The CDR3 spans 15 residues. V was shortened by 3 bases and J by 5 bases, with 13 bases between the two germline ends. The germline gives CDR1 LNHDA, CDR2 SQIVND (reference sequence). The CDR3 is CASSIPGAGTGELFF. The CDR3 DNA follows: TGTGCCAGTAGTATCCCAGGGGCTGGGACCGGGGAGCTGTTTTTT.

The chain uses TRBV18 and TRBJ2-6; possible D gene TRBD1, 6 bases. Trimming shortened V by 2 bases and J by 3 bases, and 11 bases separated the two germline ends. The CDR3 totals 16 residues. Germline V CDR1 and CDR2: KGHSH, LQKENI. CDR3 sequence (DNA): TGTGCCAGCTCACCAGGGGGCGCTTTTGGGGCCAACGTCCTGACTTTC. It translates to CASSPGGAFGANVLTF.

As to this clone: The junction shows a germline mismatch at one end, possibly a read error. The chain employs TRBV7-2 and TRBJ1-1, with 11 bases matching TRBD1. Germline V CDR1 and CDR2: SGHTA, FQGNSA. CDR3 length: 16 residues. The CDR3 is CASRLGTGGARAEAFF. Written as DNA, the CDR3 is TGTGCCAGCAGGTTAGGGACAGGGGGAGCGAGGGCTGAAGCTTTCTTT.

V usage is TRBV11-3 and J usage is TRBJ2-4; D may correspond to TRBD1 or TRBD2 (6 bases each). The CDR3 spans 17 residues. Germline V gene sequence: CDR1 SGHNT, CDR2 YENEEA. The V gene lost 2 bases and the J gene lost 3 bases, with 17 bases spanning the gap. CDR3 nucleotides: TGTGCCAGCAGCTTAAATAAAAGGGGGGCTGGCAAAAACATTCAGTACTTC. Residues: CASSLNKRGAGKNIQYF.

The CDR3 sequence: CASSLIWDEQFF. The DNA for the CDR3 is TGTGCCAGCAGCCTTATCTGGGATGAGCAGTTCTTC. This sequence joins TRBV7-2 and TRBJ2-1, with unresolved D. CDR1 is SGHTA, CDR2 FQGNSA, per germline. The CDR3 contains 12 residues. The ends were cut back, 5 bases at V and 8 bases at J, with 10 bases in the middle.

This clone has just one count. The sample holds other DNA sequences that translate to the same CDR3. This chain connects TRBV18 to TRBJ1-4, with D possibly TRBD1 on 5 matching bases. Germline CDR1 is KGHSH and CDR2 is LQKENI. The CDR3 extends over 15 amino acids. V lost 3 bases and J lost 5, with 13 bases in between. The CDR3: CASSPGGRMNEKLFF. In nucleotides, the CDR3 is TGTGCCAGCTCACCTGGGGGACGGATGAATGAAAAACTGTTTTTT.

Concerning this clone: Distinct nucleotide sequences in the sample also encode this CDR3. The gene calls are TRBV19 and TRBJ2-1, with D hard to call. The V end lost 6 bases, the J end lost 7 bases, and 16 bases lay between the germline ends. Germline CDR1 and CDR2: LNHDA and SQIVND (reference sequence). There are 14 residues in the CDR3. CDR3 residues: CASSASDPRNEQFF. The CDR3 coding sequence is TGTGCCAGTAGCGCCTCGGACCCCAGGAATGAGCAGTTCTTC. Combining the CDR3 with reference TRBV19 and TRBJ2-1 gives the whole variable domain DGGITQSPKYLFRKEGQNVTLSCEQNLNHDAMYWYRQDPGQGLRLIYYSQIVNDFQKGDIAEGYSVSREKKESFPLTVTSAQKNPTAFYLCASSASDPRNEQFFGPGTRLTVL.